The clone carrying this T cell receptor beta chain showed up many times. Its target is unknown. These data come from a study of T cell repertoires in cytomegalovirus infection. Whole-study context: Matching HLA type and CMV infection were both indicated by public TCR beta signatures. Overall study findings and caveats: Public TCR beta family frequency separated CMV-and-HLA carriers, including in an independent cohort.

Trimming took 7 bases from V and 6 from J, leaving 15 bases between them. The CDR3 loop spans 13 amino acids. Germline-derived CDR1 and CDR2 are SEHNR and FQNEAQ (reference sequence). TCRdb passed the reads through MiXCR, listing each CDR3 protein once. The sample yields 400,000 to 550,000 distinct CDR3 sequences, 11% seen once. The clonotype originates from a human donor in good health (CMV status not recorded). Some clones in this sample may be carry-over from other donors' samples. The rearrangement links TRBV7-9 to TRBJ1-2; a possible D gene is TRBD1 (6 bases). The sequenced sample was PBMCs. The CDR3 sequence: CASIPWGAHGYTF. CDR3 bases: TGTGCCAGCATCCCCTGGGGGGCCCATGGCTACACCTTC.